What follows are 12 T cell receptor beta chains derived from one specimen sequenced in a study of OX40 agonist ivuxolimab in advanced cancers. Some clones are missing from TCRdb's copy, which holds only in-frame ones; the method was immunoSEQ multiplex PCR. The repertoire holds roughly 60,000 clones, with 85% as singletons. The sequenced sample was CD4+ or CD8+ T cells sorted from blood, obtained in a trial of the OX40 agonist ivuxolimab. The receptors were sampled from an adult with an advanced solid tumor such as melanoma, head and neck, liver or kidney cancer.

The gene calls are TRBV9 and TRBJ2-3; 9 positions match TRBD1. V was pared by 4 bases and J by 14 bases, with 8 bases of the junction left unmatched. The V gene's germline CDR1 is SGDLS and CDR2 YYNGEE. CDR3 length equals 12 residues. In nucleotides, the CDR3 is TGTGCCAGCAGCCCTCCCGGGACAGGGCTGTATTTT. Amino acid sequence: CASSPPGTGLYF.

The count of this clone is one. This sequence joins TRBV25-1 and TRBJ2-2; possible D gene TRBD1, 5 bases. Deletions cut 6 bases from V and 4 bases from J, with 15 bases between. Per the germline V gene, CDR1 is MGHDK and CDR2 is SYGVNS. The CDR3 runs 15 residues. CDR3 sequence reads: CASRDSAITTGELFF. The CDR3 nucleotides are TGTGCCAGCAGAGACAGCGCAATTACCACCGGGGAGCTGTTTTTT.

The rearrangement links TRBV5-1 to TRBJ2-7, with 11 bases identical to TRBD2. CDR1 is SGHRS and CDR2 is YFSETQ in the germline V gene. The CDR3 is made up of 15 amino acids. The V and J ends lost 0 bases and 3 bases, in that order; junction bases with no gene match: 2. The CDR3 region has the DNA TGCGCCAGCAGCTTGGGGCTAGCGGGAGGCTACGAGCAGTACTTC. Translation: CASSLGLAGGYEQYF.

The chain uses TRBV4-2 and TRBJ1-3, with D possibly TRBD1 on 5 matching bases. From germline, CDR1 is LGHNA and CDR2 YNFKEQ. The CDR3 spans 15 residues. The V end was cut by 1 base, the J end by 0 bases, with 7 bases between. The CDR3 sequence is CASSQGDLSGNTIYF. The CDR3 DNA is TGTGCCAGCAGCCAAGGGGACCTCTCTGGAAACACCATATATTTT.

The count of this clone is one. DNA for the CDR3: TGTGCCAGCAGCGAATTGGGACTTCAGGGGGAGACCCAGTACTTC. This codes for CASSELGLQGETQYF. V gene TRBV5-5 combines with J gene TRBJ2-5; D tentatively reads TRBD1 or TRBD2 (6 bases each). This CDR3 has 15 residues. Germline assignment: CDR1 SGHKS and CDR2 YYEKEE (reference sequence). V was cut by 4 bases and J by 5 bases, with 18 bases left in between.

This chain joins TRBV28 and TRBJ1-6; D not resolved. Germline V gene lookup returns CDR1 MDHEN and CDR2 SYDVKM. The CDR3 covers 17 residues. Trimming pared 6 bases from V and 0 bases from J, leaving 15 bases between. The CDR3 loop reads CASRPDIGSSYNSPLHF. The CDR3, as DNA: TGTGCCAGCAGACCCGACATCGGGAGCTCCTATAATTCACCCCTCCACTTT.

V is TRBV28 and J is TRBJ2-7, with D possibly being TRBD1 (6 bases). The CDR3 consists of 16 residues. V shed 5 bases and J shed 6 bases, with 23 bases lying between them. Germline loops: CDR1 MDHEN, CDR2 SYDVKM. In DNA form, the CDR3 reads TGTGCCAGCAGTCGGGAACAGGGCTATTTACCCTTCGAGCAGTACTTC. This sequence encodes CASSREQGYLPFEQYF.

The table lists this clone with a count of one. This chain links TRBV7-9 with TRBJ2-1, with D tentatively TRBD1 (5 bases). V was clipped by 4 bases and J by 4 bases, with 11 bases between them. Germline V gene lookup returns CDR1 SEHNR and CDR2 FQNEAQ (reference sequence). CDR3 length equals 14 residues. The CDR3 protein is CASSYQDSYNEQFF. The CDR3, as DNA: TGTGCCAGCAGCTATCAAGACAGTTACAATGAGCAGTTCTTC.

V and J are TRBV6-5 and TRBJ2-5; the match to TRBD1 covers 12 bases. The germline V gene encodes CDR1 MNHEY and CDR2 SVGAGI. With V trimmed by 0 bases and J by 5 bases, 4 bases remained unmatched. There are 16 residues in the CDR3. CDR3 bases: TGTGCCAGCAGTTACTCGGGACAGGGGGCGGGGGAGACCCAGTACTTC. It is translated as CASSYSGQGAGETQYF.

CDR3 sequence: CASSLEIVNYGYTF. CDR3 nucleotide sequence: TGTGCCAGCAGCTTAGAAATAGTTAACTATGGCTACACCTTC. The V and J genes are TRBV7-2 and TRBJ1-2; no firm D call. This CDR3 comprises 14 residues. The germline CDR1 and CDR2 sequences are SGHTA and FQGNSA. With 1 base removed from V and 1 base from J, the gap between germline ends came to 7 bases.

This clone was counted only a few times. The rearrangement uses TRBV30 and TRBJ2-2, with 8 bases lining up with TRBD2. J was trimmed by 6 bases and V by 3 bases; bases with no gene match: 3. CDR1 and CDR2 from the germline V gene are GTSNPN and SVGIG (reference sequence). The CDR3 has 13 amino acids. The CDR3 DNA reads TGTGCCTGGAGCGGGGGGGACGCCGGGGAGCTGTTTTTT. Translated, it gives CAWSGGDAGELFF.

The chain couples TRBV19 to TRBJ2-2, with D perhaps matching TRBD1 (6 bases). Germline-derived CDR1 and CDR2 are LNHDA and SQIVND (reference sequence). The V end was cut by 1 base, the J end by 0 bases, with 15 bases between. The CDR3 contains 18 residues. CDR3 loop: CASSIVLLKGANTGELFF. CDR3 bases: TGTGCCAGTAGTATAGTCCTTCTTAAGGGGGCGAACACCGGGGAGCTGTTTTTT.